Following are 12 T cell receptor beta chains from one sample sequenced in a study of cytomegalovirus exposure and HLA in healthy donors. With 60 Vbeta and 13 Jbeta primers, the PCR was carried out. Profiled with immunoSEQ multiplex PCR; TCRdb holds only in-frame clones, not every one. The sample lists about 82,000 clones; over 75% were seen once. Sequences were obtained from PBMCs. All receptors come from a human donor in good health.

The chain uses TRBV6-1 and TRBJ2-1; possible D gene TRBD1, 6 bases. The CDR3 is 14 amino acids. Between the trimmed V and J ends, which lost 6 bases and 1 base, there was a span of 10 bases. Germline V lookup: CDR1 MNHNS, CDR2 SASEGT. The CDR3 region has the DNA TGTGCCAGCAGGCTACAGGGTTCCTACAATGAGCAGTTCTTC. Amino acid sequence: CASRLQGSYNEQFF.

This clone was seen at least ten times. The gene calls are TRBV4-2 and TRBJ1-2; possible D gene TRBD1, 6 bases. Trimming pared 1 base from V and 6 bases from J, leaving 6 bases between. Germline V gene lookup returns CDR1 LGHNA and CDR2 YNFKEQ. The CDR3 extends over 12 amino acids. CDR3 sequence (DNA): TGTGCCAGCAGCCAAGCAGGGGATGGCTACACCTTC. It yields the protein CASSQAGDGYTF.

The V call is TRBV2, the J call TRBJ2-4, with D tentatively TRBD2 (5 bases). This CDR3 is built from 13 residues. The V end was cut by 8 bases, the J end by 6 bases, with 14 bases between. In germline, CDR1 is SNHLY, CDR2 FYNNEI. The CDR3 spells CASGLEGRNIQYF. The CDR3 nucleotides are TGTGCCAGCGGGCTTGAGGGTAGAAACATTCAGTACTTC.

This clone occurred a few times. This chain links TRBV7-2 with TRBJ1-2, with D hard to call. Germline CDR1 and CDR2: SGHTA and FQGNSA. V dropped 5 bases and J dropped 2 bases, with 9 bases sitting between them. The CDR3 has 13 residues. The CDR3 bases are TGTGCCAGCAGCACTGAACGGAACTATGGCTACACCTTC. Translating gives CASSTERNYGYTF. Drawing the rest from reference TRBV7-2 and TRBJ1-2, the complete variable domain is GAGVSQSPSNKVTEKGKDVELRCDPISGHTALYWYRQSLGQGLEFLIYFQGNSAPDKSGLPSDRFSAERTGGSVSTLTIQRTQQEDSAVYLCASSTERNYGYTFGSGTRLTVV.

The chain employs TRBV29-1 and TRBJ2-2; 12 bases match TRBD2. V was pared by 3 bases and J by 7 bases, with 3 bases of the junction left unmatched. Germline V gives CDR1 SQVTM, CDR2 ANQGSEA. The CDR3 is 14 residues long. The CDR3 is CSVDTSGGIGELFF. Here the CDR3 DNA reads TGCAGCGTTGACACTAGCGGGGGGATCGGGGAGCTGTTTTTT.

The CDR3 DNA is TGTGCCAGCCGACAGGGGAAAAATCAGCCCCAGCATTTT. Protein product: CASRQGKNQPQHF. The chain is built from TRBV2 and TRBJ1-5; 8 bases match TRBD1. Germline CDR1 and CDR2: SNHLY and FYNNEI. V lost 8 bases and J lost 4; bases outside the gene matches: 4. CDR3 length: 13 residues.

The J gene is TRBJ2-7, the V gene TRBV5-4, with 9 bases that match TRBD2. The CDR3 has 14 residues. Germline values: CDR1 SGHNT, CDR2 YYREEE (reference sequence). V trimming: 0 bases; J trimming: 3 bases; junction bases outside the gene matches: 1. The CDR3 sequence: CASSLASGDYEQYF. CDR3 nucleotide sequence: TGTGCCAGCAGCTTGGCTAGCGGGGACTACGAGCAGTACTTC.

The V call is TRBV11-3, the J call TRBJ1-3; 10 bases map to TRBD1. The CDR3 spans 17 residues. In germline, CDR1 is SGHNT, CDR2 YENEEA. With 4 bases clipped from V and 1 base from J, the junction kept 7 bases outside the gene matches. Here the CDR3 reads CASSSGQGEVSGNTIYF. CDR3 bases: TGTGCCAGCAGCTCCGGACAGGGGGAGGTGTCTGGAAACACCATATATTTT.

The rearrangement uses TRBV7-9 and TRBJ1-4, with TRBD1 matching over 9 bases. The CDR3 sequence is 15 residues long. V trimming: 5 bases; J trimming: 12 bases; junction bases outside the gene matches: 13. The germline gives CDR1 SEHNR, CDR2 FQNEAQ (reference sequence). The CDR3 region is CASSTPGTGRQELFF. The DNA of the CDR3 is TGTGCCAGCAGCACCCCCGGGACAGGGCGACAAGAACTGTTTTTT.

The J gene is TRBJ1-1, the V gene TRBV30, with 7 bases aligning to TRBD1. The CDR3 is made up of 15 amino acids. The V segment lost 0 bases and the J segment 9 bases; nucleotides outside the gene matches: 13. The V gene's germline CDR1 is GTSNPN and CDR2 SVGIG (reference sequence). The CDR3 loop reads CAWSVTTGVKGKAFF. The CDR3 bases are TGTGCCTGGAGTGTGACTACAGGGGTAAAAGGGAAAGCTTTCTTT.

This chain links TRBV30 with TRBJ2-1, with D possibly matching TRBD1 (5 bases). The CDR3 is 14 residues long. Germline V gene lookup returns CDR1 GTSNPN and CDR2 SVGIG (reference sequence). V was shortened by 1 base and J by 7 bases, with 14 bases between the two germline ends. CDR3 nucleotides: TGTGCCTGGAGTGGGGGCCAGGGATGGAATGAGCAGTTCTTC. Translation gives CAWSGGQGWNEQFF.

This CDR3 is CGGSSYNEQFF. CDR3 in DNA: TGTGGCGGGAGCTCCTACAATGAGCAGTTCTTC. V is TRBV7-2 and J is TRBJ2-1, with 7 bases fitting TRBD2. This CDR3 contains 11 residues. Germline assignment: CDR1 SGHTA and CDR2 FQGNSA.